The 31 T cell receptor beta chains presented below share a single source sample, sequenced in a study of blood T cell repertoires in COVID-19. Libraries were prepared by immunoSEQ multiplex PCR; TCRdb keeps only in-frame clonotypes and omits some of them. The table has 390,000 or so clones, 70% to 90% seen once. Material: peripheral blood. These receptors were taken from a woman in her 30s with COVID-19, enrolled during active disease.

The chain employs TRBV29-1 and TRBJ2-3; 9 positions agree with TRBD2. The CDR3 loop spans 14 amino acids. The V and J ends lost 8 bases and 0 bases, in that order; junction bases with no gene match: 6. Germline CDR1 and CDR2: SQVTM and ANQGSEA. CDR3 DNA sequence: TGCAGCTTTGGGCTAGCGGGGAGCACAGATACGCAGTATTTT. Protein sequence: CSFGLAGSTDTQYF.

The rearrangement joins TRBV24-1 to TRBJ2-3, with D possibly matching TRBD1 (6 bases). V shed 1 base and J shed 1 base, with 14 bases lying between them. The CDR3 extends over 17 amino acids. Per the germline V gene, CDR1 is KGHDR and CDR2 is SFDVKD. CDR3 DNA sequence: TGTGCCACCAGTGATTTTAGGACAGCGCTGGGCACAGATACGCAGTATTTT. Translated: CATSDFRTALGTDTQYF.

This chain joins TRBV11-2 and TRBJ2-7; 9 bases align to TRBD2. Germline assignment: CDR1 SGHAT and CDR2 FQNNGV. V shed 6 bases and J 3 bases; nucleotides not matched to a gene: 6. The CDR3 is 14 residues long. This chain's CDR3 is CASRTTSGNYEQYF. CDR3 bases: TGTGCCAGCAGGACGACTAGCGGTAACTACGAGCAGTACTTC. Based on the CDR3 plus reference TRBV11-2 and TRBJ2-7, the full variable domain is EAGVAQSPRYKIIEKRQSVAFWCNPISGHATLYWYQQILGQGPKLLIQFQNNGVVDDSQLPKDRFSAERLKGVDSTLKIQPAKLEDSAVYLCASRTTSGNYEQYFGPGTRLTVT.

This clone was detected only once. The chain joins TRBV20-1 to TRBJ1-5, with D uncertain. This CDR3 is built from 11 residues. Trimming took off 3 bases at V and 6 bases at J, with 6 bases between the two ends. CDR1 and CDR2 (germline): DFQATT, SNEGSKA (reference sequence). The CDR3, as DNA: TGCAGTGCTAGTAGCCGTCAGCCCCAGCATTTT. Encoded protein: CSASSRQPQHF.

The CDR3 coding sequence is TGTGCCAGCAGCCGTGCCTATAGCAATCAGCCCCAGCATTTT. Translation gives CASSRAYSNQPQHF. The rearrangement links TRBV6-5 to TRBJ1-5; D gene unclear. This CDR3 is built from 14 residues. V was trimmed by 6 bases and J by 0 bases, leaving 9 bases between them. Germline lookup yields CDR1 MNHEY and CDR2 SVGAGI.

This chain connects TRBV6-2 or TRBV6-3 to TRBJ2-3; TRBD1 agrees at 9 bases. V gave up 5 bases and J gave up 7 bases; unmatched junction bases: 10. The CDR3 is 15 amino acids. Per germline, CDR1 MNHEY and CDR2 SVGEGT. DNA for the CDR3: TGTGCCAGCAGTGGGGACAGGGTGGATAGGTATACGCAGTATTTT. It specifies CASSGDRVDRYTQYF.

The chain combines TRBV9 with TRBJ2-3; 7 positions agree with TRBD2. CDR1 and CDR2 from the germline V gene are SGDLS and YYNGEE. This CDR3 has 16 residues. V was pared by 0 bases and J by 0 bases, with 4 bases of the junction left unmatched. The CDR3: CASSVAGTISTDTQYF. CDR3 in DNA: TGTGCCAGCAGCGTAGCTGGGACTATAAGCACAGATACGCAGTATTTT.

This sequence joins TRBV6-2 or TRBV6-3 and TRBJ2-7; D remains unclear. The CDR3 loop spans 14 amino acids. The germline V gene encodes CDR1 MNHEY and CDR2 SVGEGT. Trimming removed 4 bases from V and 0 bases from J, with 10 bases in between. The CDR3 is CASSSHDTSYEQYF. The CDR3 region has the DNA TGTGCCAGCAGTTCTCACGACACCTCCTACGAGCAGTACTTC.

This chain links TRBV6-5 with TRBJ2-1; 9 bases agree with TRBD1. Trimming cost V 5 bases and J 6 bases; bases outside gene matches: 8. Per germline, CDR1 MNHEY and CDR2 SVGAGI. This CDR3 is built from 15 residues. CDR3 residues: CASSPSLDRGNEQFF. The DNA of the CDR3 is TGTGCCAGCAGTCCCTCTCTGGACAGGGGCAATGAGCAGTTCTTC.

The chain recombines TRBV28 with TRBJ2-3; D may be TRBD2 (6 bases). This CDR3 is 16 amino acids long. Per the germline V gene, CDR1 is MDHEN and CDR2 is SYDVKM. Between the trimmed V and J ends, which lost 5 bases and 5 bases, there was a span of 20 bases. The CDR3 is CASSARPRLEQDTQYF. CDR3 bases: TGTGCCAGCAGTGCGCGCCCCCGACTAGAGCAAGATACGCAGTATTTT.

The chain joins TRBV19 to TRBJ2-1, with TRBD2 matching 13 bases. With V trimmed by 5 bases and J by 4 bases, 14 bases remained unmatched. CDR3 length equals 19 residues. Germline V gene data show CDR1 as LNHDA and CDR2 as SQIVND (reference sequence). CDR3 sequence: CASSGRLAGGSIRYNEQFF. The CDR3 bases are TGTGCCAGTAGTGGGAGACTAGCGGGGGGATCGATACGATACAATGAGCAGTTCTTC.

This clone has a handful of counts. This chain links TRBV7-9 with TRBJ2-7; perhaps TRBD1 as D (6 bases). V lost 5 bases and J 3 bases, leaving 11 bases between the germline ends. The germline V gene encodes CDR1 SEHNR and CDR2 FQNEAQ (reference sequence). The CDR3 totals 13 residues. The CDR3 sequence is CASSRQAGYEQYV. The DNA of the CDR3 is TGTGCCAGCAGCCGACAGGCAGGCTACGAGCAGTACGTC.

The rearrangement links TRBV7-8 to TRBJ2-7; 7 bases map to TRBD2. There are 16 residues in the CDR3. Germline lookup yields CDR1 SGHVS and CDR2 FQNEAQ. The J segment lost 3 bases and the V segment lost 4 bases, leaving 12 bases of the junction unmatched. In DNA form, the CDR3 reads TGTGCCAGCAGCTCGAAGGTCCCGGGAGGCTACTACGAGCAGTACTTC. Translated: CASSSKVPGGYYEQYF.

This rearrangement joins TRBV20-1 to TRBJ2-2, with 11 nucleotides matching TRBD2. Per germline, CDR1 DFQATT and CDR2 SNEGSKA (reference sequence). V lost 3 bases, J lost 6 bases, and 9 bases stayed unmatched. CDR3 length equals 16 residues. The CDR3 nucleotides read TGCAGTGCTAGTATAGCGGGAGGGCCTTTTCCCGGGGAGCTGTTTTTT. It yields the protein CSASIAGGPFPGELFF.

The chain links TRBV4-3 to TRBJ2-2; TRBD2 matches at 7 bases. This CDR3 region has 15 residues. Germline-derived CDR1 and CDR2 are LGHNA and YSLEER. Trimming at V came to 4 bases and at J to 5 bases, leaving 7 bases not matched to a gene. CDR3: CASSRRGGRTGELFF. The CDR3, as DNA: TGCGCCAGCAGCCGACGGGGAGGGCGGACCGGGGAGCTGTTTTTT.

The gene calls are TRBV24-1 and TRBJ1-5; D not resolved. CDR1 is KGHDR, CDR2 SFDVKD, per germline. The CDR3 extends over 14 amino acids. V lost 9 bases and J lost 0, with 11 bases in between. CDR3: CATAVGSSNQPQHF. The CDR3 DNA is TGTGCCACCGCTGTGGGCTCTAGCAATCAGCCCCAGCATTTT.

This clone was detected once. The chain joins TRBV7-8 to TRBJ2-3; D not certain. Germline CDR1 is SGHVS and CDR2 is FQNEAQ. V was clipped by 1 base and J by 5 bases, with 10 bases between them. The CDR3 is 14 residues long. CDR3 region: CASSLDRTRDTQYF. The CDR3 bases are TGTGCCAGCAGCTTAGACAGAACGAGAGATACGCAGTATTTT.

This clone has a single count. The chain recombines TRBV25-1 with TRBJ1-6; TRBD1 agrees at 7 bases. The CDR3 is 16 amino acids. J gave up 7 bases and V 3 bases, and 9 bases lay outside the gene matches. Germline CDR1 MGHDK, CDR2 SYGVNS. In DNA, the CDR3 is TGTGCCAGCAGTGATTGGTCCGGGACAGCGAATTCACCCCTCCACTTT. It codes for CASSDWSGTANSPLHF.

The genes are TRBV29-1 and TRBJ1-4; 12 positions match TRBD1. The V and J ends lost 6 bases and 8 bases, in that order; junction bases with no gene match: 4. This CDR3 has 13 amino acids. Germline loops: CDR1 SQVTM, CDR2 ANQGSEA. CDR3 in amino acids: CSVGTGGGEKLFF. The CDR3, as DNA: TGCAGCGTAGGGACAGGGGGCGGCGAAAAACTGTTTTTT.

The rearrangement links TRBV7-2 to TRBJ1-2; 7 positions agree with TRBD1. Looked up from germline, CDR1 is SGHTA and CDR2 is FQGNSA. CDR3 length equals 14 residues. V gave up 3 bases and J gave up 10 bases; unmatched junction bases: 11. CDR3 region: CASSFHRGEGIYTF. CDR3 sequence (DNA): TGTGCCAGCAGCTTCCACAGGGGAGAGGGGATCTACACCTTC.

V is TRBV28 and J is TRBJ2-3; 7 nucleotides line up with TRBD1. This CDR3 comprises 15 residues. Trimming took 10 bases from V and 0 from J; bases not matched to a gene: 10. The V gene's germline CDR1 is MDHEN and CDR2 SYDVKM. The CDR3 here is CATRQGSASTDTQYF. The CDR3 bases are TGTGCCACTCGACAGGGATCGGCTAGCACAGATACGCAGTATTTT.

The chain combines TRBV5-4 with TRBJ1-2, with unresolved D. CDR1 and CDR2 from the germline V gene are SGHNT and YYREEE (reference sequence). This CDR3 contains 14 residues. Trimming stripped 4 bases from V and 3 bases from J, with 13 bases between. The CDR3, as DNA: TGTGCCAGCAGCCTGTGGTTAGAGTACTATGGCTACACCTTC. Translating it yields CASSLWLEYYGYTF.

This chain joins TRBV7-8 and TRBJ1-3; no reliable D call. V was shortened by 6 bases and J by 0 bases, with 6 bases between the two germline ends. The germline V gene has CDR1 SGHVS and CDR2 FQNEAQ. CDR3 length: 13 amino acids. CDR3 sequence reads: CASRANSGNTIYF. The CDR3 DNA sequence: TGTGCCAGCAGAGCCAACTCTGGAAACACCATATATTTT.

The V gene is TRBV29-1, the J gene TRBJ1-2, with 8 bases aligning to TRBD1. Germline assignment: CDR1 SQVTM and CDR2 ANQGSEA. The CDR3 sequence is 16 residues long. Germline trimming cut 4 bases from V and 5 bases from J; bases unmatched to any gene: 15. The CDR3 DNA is TGCAGCGTTGTCTCCCAAACAGGGGGGGAGGGGTATGGCTACACCTTC. Residues: CSVVSQTGGEGYGYTF. The full variable domain, its missing parts supplied by reference TRBV29-1 and TRBJ1-2, is SAVISQKPSRDICQRGTSLTIQCQVDSQVTMMFWYRQQPGQSLTLIATANQGSEATYESGFVIDKFPISRPNLTFSTLTVSNMSPEDSSIYLCSVVSQTGGEGYGYTFGSGTRLTVV.

This clone was seen repeatedly, ten times or more. The V and J genes are TRBV7-9 and TRBJ2-3; weak D call: TRBD2 (6 bases). The V end was cut by 5 bases, the J end by 6 bases, with 9 bases between. CDR3 length: 12 residues. The V gene's germline CDR1 is SEHNR and CDR2 FQNEAQ (reference sequence). CDR3 DNA: TGTGCCAGCAGCCGACTAGAGGATACGCAGTATTTT. It yields the protein CASSRLEDTQYF.

This clone was recorded only once. V is TRBV6-6 and J is TRBJ2-1; TRBD2 aligns across 11 bases. V gave up 2 bases and J gave up 7 bases; unmatched junction bases: 7. The length of the CDR3 is 16 residues. Germline V gene lookup returns CDR1 MNHNY and CDR2 SVGAGI (reference sequence). The CDR3 bases are TGTGCCAGCAGTTACCGAACTAGCGGGAGAGGGAATGAGCAGTTCTTC. Protein sequence: CASSYRTSGRGNEQFF.

This clone showed up just a few times. This sequence joins TRBV7-9 and TRBJ2-7; a possible D gene is TRBD2 (6 bases). From germline, CDR1 is SEHNR and CDR2 FQNEAQ (reference sequence). The V end was cut by 1 base, the J end by 7 bases, with 8 bases between. CDR3 size: 12 residues. The CDR3 sequence is CASSLEAGEQYV. CDR3 nucleotide sequence: TGTGCCAGCAGCTTAGAGGCGGGGGAGCAGTACGTC.

The genes are TRBV19 and TRBJ2-7; TRBD1 agrees at 7 bases. V was clipped by 4 bases and J by 2 bases; unmatched bases: 5. The CDR3 consists of 14 residues. Germline V CDR1 and CDR2: LNHDA, SQIVND (reference sequence). The CDR3 protein is CASSTTQGAYEQYF. In nucleotides, the CDR3 is TGTGCCAGTAGTACTACCCAGGGGGCCTACGAGCAGTACTTC. Combining the CDR3 with reference TRBV19 and TRBJ2-7 gives the whole variable domain DGGITQSPKYLFRKEGQNVTLSCEQNLNHDAMYWYRQDPGQGLRLIYYSQIVNDFQKGDIAEGYSVSREKKESFPLTVTSAQKNPTAFYLCASSTTQGAYEQYFGPGTRLTVT.

J is TRBJ2-1 and V is TRBV19; D possibly corresponds to TRBD2 (6 bases). Germline V CDR1 and CDR2: LNHDA, SQIVND (reference sequence). CDR3 size: 13 residues. The V and J ends lost 8 bases and 7 bases respectively, with 15 bases between them. The CDR3 loop reads CASQGIRGNEQFF. CDR3 nucleotides: TGTGCCAGTCAGGGCATCCGGGGGAATGAGCAGTTCTTC.

This chain links TRBV18 with TRBJ2-3; the D gene is possibly TRBD1 (6 bases). V was pared by 2 bases and J by 1 base, with 16 bases between. This CDR3 spans 17 amino acids. Germline V lookup: CDR1 KGHSH, CDR2 LQKENI. The CDR3 coding sequence is TGTGCCAGCTCACCATTTCTAGGTCCAGGGGGCACAGATACGCAGTATTTT. The encoded protein is CASSPFLGPGGTDTQYF. The full variable domain, completed using reference TRBV18 and TRBJ2-3, is NAGVMQNPRHLVRRRGQEARLRCSPMKGHSHVYWYRQLPEEGLKFMVYLQKENIIDESGMPKERFSAEFPKEGPSILRIQQVVRGDSAAYFCASSPFLGPGGTDTQYFGPGTRLTVL.

The chain couples TRBV7-6 to TRBJ1-5, with TRBD1 as a possible D gene (6 bases). The germline V gene encodes CDR1 SGHVS and CDR2 FNYEAQ. The CDR3 loop spans 16 amino acids. Trimming took 4 bases from V and 2 from J, leaving 15 bases between them. This CDR3 is CASSSGRGFGNQPQHF. The CDR3 nucleotides read TGTGCCAGCAGCTCGGGCAGGGGATTCGGCAATCAGCCCCAGCATTTT.